This passage covers 21 T cell receptor beta chains from one sample sequenced in a study of blood T cell repertoires in COVID-19. TCRdb's copy holds only in-frame clones and misses some; the assay was immunoSEQ multiplex PCR. The sample comprises 250,000 to 350,000 clones, almost 90% of which are singletons, and roughly 10% rests with the top ten. Specimen: peripheral blood. These receptor sequences come from a woman in her 30s with COVID-19, enrolled during active disease.

The chain links TRBV6-6 to TRBJ2-4; TRBD1 agrees at 7 bases. The CDR3 contains 15 residues. The V segment lost 5 bases and the J segment 4 bases; nucleotides outside the gene matches: 8. Germline assignment: CDR1 MNHNY and CDR2 SVGAGI (reference sequence). CDR3 bases: TGTGCCAGCAGTCAACCCCGGGACAGTAAAAACATTCAGTACTTC. Protein sequence: CASSQPRDSKNIQYF.

In regard to this clone: This sample also contains other DNA sequences that code for the same CDR3. The J gene is TRBJ2-1, the V gene TRBV2; 9 nucleotides align to TRBD2. Germline trimming cut 6 bases from V and 0 bases from J; bases unmatched to any gene: 3. CDR3 length: 15 amino acids. Germline CDR1 and CDR2: SNHLY and FYNNEI. CDR3: CASSATSGSYNEQFF. The CDR3 region has the DNA TGTGCCAGCAGCGCGACTAGCGGCTCCTACAATGAGCAGTTCTTC.

The rearrangement joins TRBV9 to TRBJ2-3; 9 bases map to TRBD2. V trimming: 3 bases; J trimming: 1 base; junction bases outside the gene matches: 9. Germline V gene data show CDR1 as SGDLS and CDR2 as YYNGEE. There are 17 residues in the CDR3. DNA for the CDR3: TGTGCCAGCAGCGGGCGTGTGATAGCGGGAGGCACAGATACGCAGTATTTT. Translating it yields CASSGRVIAGGTDTQYF.

The CDR3 sequence is CASSRTRARGPDGRLFF. CDR3 sequence (DNA): TGCGCCAGCAGCCGCACAAGGGCGAGGGGGCCCGATGGGCGACTGTTTTTT. The gene calls are TRBV4-3 and TRBJ1-4, with TRBD1 identical over 7 bases. CDR3 length: 17 residues. Looked up from germline, CDR1 is LGHNA and CDR2 is YSLEER. The junction had 21 bases not matched to a gene; V was cut back by 4 bases and J by 13 bases.

V is TRBV28 and J is TRBJ2-7, with a possible D match to TRBD2 (5 bases). The CDR3 length is 13 residues. The V end was cut by 3 bases, the J end by 7 bases, with 13 bases between. Per the germline V gene, CDR1 is MDHEN and CDR2 is SYDVKM. CDR3 DNA: TGTGCCAGCAGTTTGGCGTCAACGGGGGAGCAGTACTTC. It encodes CASSLASTGEQYF.

This chain links TRBV6-1 with TRBJ2-2; the match to TRBD1 covers 7 bases. Germline CDR1 is MNHNS and CDR2 is SASEGT. The CDR3 has 16 residues. Trimming took 0 bases from V and 4 from J; bases not matched to a gene: 5. The CDR3 sequence is CASSEARTGATGELFF. DNA of the CDR3: TGTGCCAGCAGTGAAGCCCGGACAGGAGCCACCGGGGAGCTGTTTTTT.

The chain recombines TRBV6-2 or TRBV6-3 with TRBJ2-2; 7 nucleotides agree with TRBD2. Germline trimming cut 4 bases from V and 7 bases from J; bases unmatched to any gene: 9. There are 15 residues in the CDR3. Germline V gives CDR1 MNHEY, CDR2 SVGEGT. CDR3 nucleotide sequence: TGTGCCAGCAGTTTACGGCGGGAGTGGGACGGGGAGCTGTTTTTT. Translating gives CASSLRREWDGELFF.

This chain joins TRBV28 and TRBJ2-4; a possible D gene is TRBD1 (6 bases). Trimming shortened V by 5 bases and J by 8 bases, and 22 bases separated the two germline ends. The CDR3 spans 16 residues. Germline V lookup: CDR1 MDHEN, CDR2 SYDVKM. In nucleotides, the CDR3 is TGTGCCAGCAGTCCTTATACAGGGTCTCTGGCGGACATTCAGTACTTC. As protein: CASSPYTGSLADIQYF. Drawing the rest from reference TRBV28 and TRBJ2-4, the complete variable domain is DVKVTQSSRYLVKRTGEKVFLECVQDMDHENMFWYRQDPGLGLRLIYFSYDVKMKEKGDIPEGYSVSREKKERFSLILESASTNQTSMYLCASSPYTGSLADIQYFGAGTRLSVL.

Comment on this clone: An end of the junction differs from the germline gene, which may be a read error. The V call is TRBV15, the J call TRBJ2-5; TRBD1 matches 10 bases. Per germline, CDR1 LNHNV and CDR2 YYDKDF (reference sequence). CDR3 size: 14 residues. CDR3 residues: CASSDRGPQGTQYF. CDR3 DNA sequence: TGTGCCTCCTCAGACAGGGGGCCCCAAGGGACCCAGTACTTC.

This clone was seen more than once but under ten times. This rearrangement joins TRBV7-9 to TRBJ1-2; 7 bases fit TRBD1. V dropped 3 bases and J dropped 2; count of bases not matched to a gene: 3. The CDR3 runs to 14 residues. Germline-derived CDR1 and CDR2 are SEHNR and FQNEAQ (reference sequence). The CDR3 bases are TGTGCCAGCAGCTTCGAGACAGGGAACTATGGCTACACCTTC. Its translation is CASSFETGNYGYTF.

This clone was observed a few times. The rearrangement uses TRBV6-5 and TRBJ2-5; D is unresolved. Trimming took off 5 bases at V and 4 bases at J, with 5 bases between the two ends. Germline V gene lookup returns CDR1 MNHEY and CDR2 SVGAGI. This CDR3 spans 11 amino acids. CDR3 loop: CASSRGETQYF. CDR3 nucleotide sequence: TGTGCCAGCAGTCGAGGAGAGACCCAGTACTTC.

The rearrangement joins TRBV28 to TRBJ2-4; no reliable D call. CDR1 and CDR2 from the germline V gene are MDHEN and SYDVKM. V was cut by 4 bases and J by 1 base, with 5 bases left in between. This CDR3 contains 13 residues. The CDR3 nucleotides read TGTGCCAGCAGTTCACAGGCCAAAAACATTCAGTACTTC. Translation gives CASSSQAKNIQYF.

This clone was found once. The J gene is TRBJ2-5, the V gene TRBV18, with 14 bases identical to TRBD2. Germline lookup yields CDR1 KGHSH and CDR2 LQKENI. V gave up 1 base and J gave up 5 bases; unmatched junction bases: 0. The CDR3 has 15 amino acids. The CDR3 DNA reads as TGTGCCAGCTCACCACGGACTAGCGGGGGGGAGACCCAGTACTTC. Its translation is CASSPRTSGGETQYF.

CDR3 amino acids: CATSRGTGTYEQYF. CDR3 DNA sequence: TGTGCCACCAGCAGAGGGACAGGAACCTACGAGCAGTACTTC. V usage is TRBV15 and J usage is TRBJ2-7, with 7 bases aligning to TRBD1. CDR3 length: 14 residues. V lost 1 base, J lost 2 bases, and 2 bases stayed unmatched. Germline V lookup: CDR1 LNHNV, CDR2 YYDKDF (reference sequence).

The rearrangement uses TRBV25-1 and TRBJ1-3; D gene ambiguous. This CDR3 has 15 residues. Germline V CDR1 and CDR2: MGHDK, SYGVNS. Trimming shortened V by 0 bases and J by 3 bases, and 9 bases separated the two germline ends. The CDR3 loop reads CASSEYPGGGNTIYF. The CDR3 DNA reads TGTGCCAGCAGTGAATACCCCGGAGGTGGAAACACCATATATTTT.

The chain combines TRBV13 with TRBJ2-7, with 7 bases matching TRBD1. Losses at the gene ends were 5 bases for V and 1 base for J; bases not matched to a gene: 5. Germline V lookup: CDR1 PRHDT, CDR2 FYEKMQ (reference sequence). There are 14 residues in the CDR3. DNA for the CDR3: TGTGCCAGCAGCACGGGACAGTTTTCCTACGAGCAGTACTTC. Translation: CASSTGQFSYEQYF.

The count of this clone is one. The rearrangement uses TRBV7-9 and TRBJ2-3; tentatively, D is TRBD1 (5 bases). The germline gives CDR1 SEHNR, CDR2 FQNEAQ (reference sequence). The CDR3 is 16 residues long. Deletions cut 5 bases from V and 1 base from J, with 16 bases between. The CDR3, as DNA: TGTGCCAGCAGCCCCAGAGGAAGGGGCGGCACAGATACGCAGTATTTT. It specifies CASSPRGRGGTDTQYF.

The chain employs TRBV6-5 and TRBJ1-2; 8 nucleotides line up with TRBD1. Germline lookup yields CDR1 MNHEY and CDR2 SVGAGI. V lost 6 bases and J lost 8; bases outside the gene matches: 8. There are 13 residues in the CDR3. The CDR3 sequence: CASRRDRTGGYTF. DNA for the CDR3: TGTGCCAGCAGGAGGGACAGGACGGGCGGCTACACCTTC.

This chain uses TRBV5-1 with TRBJ1-2; 10 nucleotides line up with TRBD1. In germline, CDR1 is SGHRS, CDR2 YFSETQ. CDR3 size: 17 residues. Trimming took 0 bases from V and 0 from J; bases not matched to a gene: 5. The DNA of the CDR3 is TGCGCCAGCAGCTTGGGGGACAGGGGCCGTTCTAACTATGGCTACACCTTC. It yields the protein CASSLGDRGRSNYGYTF.

V usage is TRBV5-4 and J usage is TRBJ2-1, with 7 bases that match TRBD2. The CDR3 spans 12 residues. The germline V gene has CDR1 SGHNT and CDR2 YYREEE (reference sequence). V dropped 3 bases and J dropped 10; count of bases not matched to a gene: 4. CDR3 in DNA: TGTGCCAGCAGCTCTCCGACTAGCGAGCAGTTCTTC. This sequence encodes CASSSPTSEQFF.

The rearrangement links TRBV28 to TRBJ2-7; the D gene is possibly TRBD1 (6 bases). This CDR3 is 14 amino acids long. The V end was cut by 2 bases, the J end by 5 bases, with 13 bases between. The germline V gene encodes CDR1 MDHEN and CDR2 SYDVKM. The CDR3 DNA sequence: TGTGCCAGCAGTTTAGGTCAGGGGCCAGACGAGCAGTACTTC. It translates to CASSLGQGPDEQYF.